The clone carrying this T cell receptor (beta chain) has only one observation. Use of 60 Vbeta and 13 Jbeta primers characterized the PCR. Method: immunoSEQ multiplex PCR; TCRdb's copy keeps in-frame clones and lacks some. Of some 180,000 clones listed, roughly 85% were seen once; the top ten hold approximately 4%. The sample is drawn from a study of cytomegalovirus exposure and HLA in healthy donors. The CDR3 loop spans 14 amino acids. The germline gives CDR1 SGHDN, CDR2 FVKESK. Between the trimmed V and J ends, which lost 4 bases and 7 bases, there was a span of 16 bases. All the people who gave samples were healthy bone marrow donors.

Sequencing was performed on PBMCs. The V gene is TRBV14, the J gene TRBJ2-5; the D is unclear. The receptor's source is a woman aged 25 to 39 in good health and CMV-seropositive. The CDR3 region has the DNA TGTGCCAGCAGCCTTTCCGGCCCTAGAGGGACCCAGTACTTC. Protein product: CASSLSGPRGTQYF.